The clone carrying this TCR beta chain was seen only a few times. Its specificity is unknown. This specimen belongs to a study of regulatory T cells in long-lasting Graves disease. Regarding the study as a whole: Persistent disease samples used TRBV28, TRBJ1-2 and TRBJ2-5 preferentially. What was studied was peripheral blood only, and not thyroid tissue.

Arm-PCR with iRepertoire HTBI primers amplified the CDR3 regions for these TCR beta libraries. TCRdb used MiXCR to reprocess the multiplex PCR reads, holding one entry per CDR3 protein. The table records roughly 490,000 distinct CDR3 sequences, under 25% of them present only once. CDR1 is SEHNR, CDR2 FQNEAQ, per germline (reference sequence). CDR3 length equals 14 residues. V lost 2 bases to trimming and J lost 5 bases, with 12 bases between them. Regarding time point: persistent/refractory GD, antithyroid drugs over 5 years with positive TRAb. PBMCs were the source of the RNA used for TCR sequencing. Criteria from the American Thyroid Association guidelines were applied to diagnose Graves' disease.

This TCR derives from a female donor with Graves disease. The chain employs TRBV7-9 and TRBJ2-5; D may be TRBD2 (5 bases). Here the sequenced sample was peripheral blood mononuclear cells (PBMCs), taken when the disease was refractory, from a patient treated with antithyroid drugs. In DNA form, the CDR3 reads TGTGCCAGCAGCTTAAGCGCTAGCCTGGAGACCCAGTACTTC. Translated: CASSLSASLETQYF.